The rows below give T cell receptor beta chains drawn from one sample of a study of T cell changes during pregnancy in multiple sclerosis. Assay used: immunoSEQ multiplex PCR; TCRdb lists only in-frame clones, some missing. Found here are 60,000 or so clones, roughly 90% of them singletons; the top ten hold over 0.7%. The sample here was peripheral blood, taken before pregnancy. Receptors originate from a female donor with multiple sclerosis, enrolled in a pregnancy study. CDR3s include the opening cysteine and the closing phenylalanine or tryptophan. The D gene is left open where the match is weak. The size entry is marked missing in some rows and otherwise reads once, few, many or a size class.

D	V	size	J	length	DNA	CDR3
-	TRBV7-9	-	TRBJ1-2	14	TGTGCCAGCAGCTTAGGGTCCCCAGGCTATGGCTACACCTTC	CASSLGSPGYGYTF
-	TRBV18	-	TRBJ1-4	13	TGTGCCAGCTCACCACTAAGCGGTGAAAAACTGTTTTTT	CASSPLSGEKLFF
-	TRBV2	-	TRBJ1-3	15	TGTGCCAGCAGCCCATCCGAGGCAGGGAGAAACACCATATATTTT	CASSPSEAGRNTIYF
TRBD1	TRBV2	-	TRBJ1-1	13	TGTGCCAGCACCCAAAGGAGGGGGCCTGAAGCTTTCTTT	CASTQRRGPEAFF
TRBD1	TRBV4-3	once	TRBJ1-2	15	TGCGCCAGCAGCCAATCACCAGGACAGGCTTATGGCTACACCTTC	CASSQSPGQAYGYTF
-	TRBV7-9	few	TRBJ2-2	14	TGTGCCAGCAGCTTAGCGGGGAGCACCGGGGAGCTGTTTTTT	CASSLAGSTGELFF
-	TRBV6-6	once	TRBJ1-5	15	TGTGCCAGCAGTTACTCGTCCCAAGGCGGTCAGCCCCAGCATTTT	CASSYSSQGGQPQHF
TRBD2	TRBV5-1	-	TRBJ2-3	17	TGCGCCAGCAGCGGCCGGACTAGCGGGGGGCCCACAGATACGCAGTATTTT	CASSGRTSGGPTDTQYF
TRBD1	TRBV5-8	-	TRBJ1-3	14	TGTGCCAGCAGCAACCTGGGACAGTGGAACACCATATATTTT	CASSNLGQWNTIYF
TRBD1	TRBV27	-	TRBJ1-2	13	TGTGCCAGTAGGACAGGCCGAGGATTCGGCTACACCTTC	CASRTGRGFGYTF
-	TRBV4-3	-	TRBJ2-2	14	TGCGCCAGCAGCCCATTACAGGGAAGTGGGGAGCTGTTTTTT	CASSPLQGSGELFF
TRBD1	TRBV6-6	-	TRBJ1-5	16	TGTGCCAGCAGTCCACGGGGACAGGGGGCGAATCAGCCCCAGCATTTT	CASSPRGQGANQPQHF
-	TRBV19	-	TRBJ1-3	12	TGTGCCAGTAGTATACCGCGGGACACCATATATTTT	CASSIPRDTIYF
-	TRBV5-6	-	TRBJ1-1	13	TGTGCCAGCAGCTTGGGACAGAGTATTGAAGCTTTCTTT	CASSLGQSIEAFF
-	TRBV30	-	TRBJ1-3	13	TGTGCCTGGAGTCCGAGCTCTGGAAACACCATATATTTT	CAWSPSSGNTIYF
-	TRBV6-4	-	TRBJ2-6	15	TGTGCCAGCAGTGACGTTGGGGGACAGGCCAACGTCCTGACTTTC	CASSDVGGQANVLTF
-	TRBV5-4	-	TRBJ2-5	14	TGTGCCAGCAGGCCCGACTATTTACAAGAGACCCAGTACTTC	CASRPDYLQETQYF
TRBD1	TRBV7-9	few	TRBJ1-1	15	TGTGCCAGCAGCTTCGAAACAGGGGCAGGCACTGAAGCTTTCTTT	CASSFETGAGTEAFF
TRBD2	TRBV7-3	-	TRBJ2-1	13	TGTGCCAGCAGCTCTGGACTAGCGAGCGAGCAGTTCTTC	CASSSGLASEQFF
TRBD1	TRBV6-5	-	TRBJ1-2	13	TGTGCCAGCACCCCGACAGGGTCCTATGGCTACACCTTC	CASTPTGSYGYTF
-	TRBV29-1	-	TRBJ2-7	13	TGCAGCGTGGAGGGGTTTTCCTCCTACGAGCAGTACTTC	CSVEGFSSYEQYF
TRBD1	TRBV27	-	TRBJ2-4	16	TGTGCCAGCAGCCTCGGACAGGGACTAGCCAAAAACATTCAGTACTTC	CASSLGQGLAKNIQYF
-	TRBV4-3	-	TRBJ1-1	15	TGCGCCAGCAGCCCCGCCATTACAGAGAACACTGAAGCTTTCTTT	CASSPAITENTEAFF
-	TRBV12-5	-	TRBJ2-7	18	TGTGCTAGTGGTCCCACCCGGGCAGGGATCACCCTCTCCTACGAGCAGTACTTC	CASGPTRAGITLSYEQYF
-	TRBV19	-	TRBJ2-2	14	TGTGCCAGTAGCGACGGGGCGAACACCGGGGAGCTGTTTTTT	CASSDGANTGELFF
TRBD1	TRBV7-2	-	TRBJ1-6	15	TGTGCCAGCAGCTTAGACGCAGGGGGGAATTCACCCCTCCACTTT	CASSLDAGGNSPLHF
-	TRBV2	-	TRBJ2-3	13	TGTGCCAGAGAGACAGATAGCACAGATACGCAGTATTTT	CARETDSTDTQYF
-	TRBV7-2	-	TRBJ1-2	13	TGTGCCAGCAGCCCCCCTGAACTATATGGCTACACCTTC	CASSPPELYGYTF
-	TRBV9	many	TRBJ1-5	15	TGTGCCAGCAGCGTAGAAGGAGGGCAGGATCAGCCCCAGCATTTT	CASSVEGGQDQPQHF
TRBD1	TRBV7-2	-	TRBJ1-3	15	TGTGCCAGCAGCTTAGTCACAGGGGGAGGAAACACCATATATTTT	CASSLVTGGGNTIYF
-	TRBV7-2	-	TRBJ1-6	14	TGTGCCAGCAGCTTAGTTGGAGGGGATTCACCCCTCCACTTT	CASSLVGGDSPLHF
-	TRBV18	-	TRBJ1-3	14	TGTGCCAGCTCACCCCAATCATCTGGAAACACCATATATTTT	CASSPQSSGNTIYF
TRBD2	TRBV5-1	-	TRBJ2-1	18	TGCGCCAGCAGCTTTGGGACTAGCGGGGGGGATCTCTACAATGAGCAGTTCTTC	CASSFGTSGGDLYNEQFF
-	TRBV7-2	-	TRBJ1-5	13	TGTGCCAGCAGCCGCGTGATGTCACAGCCCCAGCATTTT	CASSRVMSQPQHF
-	TRBV4-1	-	TRBJ1-4	15	TGCGCCAGCAGCCAAAATCAGGGGTTTTTCGAAAAACTGTTTTTT	CASSQNQGFFEKLFF
TRBD1	TRBV12-5	-	TRBJ2-7	15	TGTGCTAGTGGTCCCCCGGGACAGGGGTTATACGAGCAGTACTTC	CASGPPGQGLYEQYF
TRBD2	TRBV6-5	-	TRBJ2-5	15	TGTGCCAGCAGTTTAACGAGCGGGGGGTGGGAGACCCAGTACTTC	CASSLTSGGWETQYF
-	TRBV14	-	TRBJ1-3	14	TGTGCCAGCAGCCAACCGAGCCCTGGAAACACCATATATTTT	CASSQPSPGNTIYF